This T cell receptor (beta chain) emerged from a study of sequential checkpoint blockade in melanoma (dated by TCRdb to the late 2010s). As for the study more broadly: Using 1:1 randomization, the trial assigned patients either to first-line nivolumab followed by ipilimumab (arm A) or to ipilimumab followed by nivolumab (arm B). Maintenance nivolumab was given following each of the two trial sequences.

CDR1 and CDR2 are drawn from the germline V gene (reference sequence): SEHNR, FQNEAQ. Inclusive of the bounding cysteine and phenylalanine, the CDR3 is 14 residues long. Only the CDR3 part of the read is kept: 42 bases, read in frame from the first base. Trimming accounts for 5 bases at V and 2 bases at J, while the number of junction bases matched to no gene is 4. The treatment or condition label here, explained by the study, means: randomized to nivolumab then ipilimumab (arm A) or the reverse (arm B). No trial patient had received prior DNA-damaging chemotherapy. Thawed PBMCs were sorted on a FACS Aria II flow cytometer to isolate live CD3+CD8+ cells negative for CD19 and CD56. Samples came from patients with melanoma in CheckMate 064, a randomized, open-label phase II trial of sequential checkpoint blockade. Leukapheresis was used to collect peripheral blood mononuclear cells, which were then purified with Ficoll-Paque and frozen in human serum with roughly 9.8% DMSO. Right after sorting, the blood CD3+CD8+ cells were verified to be >95% pure, and DNA extraction followed.

TCRbeta CDR3 regions were immunosequenced from genomic DNA with the immunoSEQ Assay. Prior to high-throughput sequencing, genomic DNA was amplified by bias-controlled multiplex PCR. In the original analysis: To quantify the absolute abundance of each unique TCRbeta CDR3 region, the sequences were collapsed and filtered. Clonality, defined as 1 minus Pielou's evenness, was calculated using only productive rearrangements. A previously published method was used to identify clones with significantly greater frequencies in on-treatment samples than in baseline samples. This is the immuneACCESS table as TCRdb keeps it, with only in-frame sequences that have V and J called. A part of the clones is gone; compared with another copy, unresolved V genes explain less than half, and the rest is unexplained. D and trimming were read from the DNA, whereas the V and J calls and clone size are those reported in that table. The sample records some 18,000 clones, over 70% of which are singletons. 10% to 15% of the sample is taken by the ten largest.

Details on this clone: What antigen it recognizes has not been identified. No quality values exist for individual bases; no much larger clone is one base distant.

Beyond this particular receptor, the publication reports: The response-prediction model combining TCR metrics and mutation burden needs validation in larger, independent patient cohorts.

The receptor comes from a human donor with melanoma. The V and J genes are TRBV7-9 and TRBJ1-1; 8 bases in the junction line up with TRBD1. Specimen: CD8+ T cells sorted from blood (inferred from file names), collected from a patient given nivolumab and ipilimumab in sequence. The nucleotides are TGTGCCAGCAGCATAGGACAGGGTAACACTGAAGCTTTCTTT. This yields the protein CASSIGQGNTEAFF. This CDR3, with the reference TRBV7-9 and TRBJ1-1 proteins standing in past its ends, gives the full variable domain DTGVSQNPRHKITKRGQNVTFRCDPISEHNRLYWYRQTLGQGPEFLTYFQNEAQLEKSRLLSDRFSAERPKGSFSTLEIQRTEQGDSAMYLCASSIGQGNTEAFFGQGTRLTVV.